This T cell receptor (beta chain) derives from a study of T-cell reconstitution after alpha-beta-depleted transplantation in children. Notes on the study in general: Reportedly, only several hundred clones from non-depleted graft cells drove alpha-beta T-cell counts at about two months. From newly produced T cells came most of the T-cell counts and diversity one year after transplant. Surviving recipient T cells and thymic progenitors underlay high day-60 TCRbeta diversity in some patients.

This clonotype appeared a few times. Its specificity is unknown. During its preparation, the TCRbeta library received unique molecular identifiers. TCRdb independently ran MiXCR on the PCR reads; one entry per CDR3 protein. The data contain hundreds of thousands of distinct CDR3 sequences, about an eighth of them singletons. The sequencing used PBMCs, collected before TCRalphabeta/CD19-depleted stem cell transplant. The sequence was obtained from a girl aged 2 to 9 with congenital amegakaryocytic thrombocytopenia, due to receive a stem cell transplant.

The CDR3 loop is CASSAQGGHTGELFF. The CDR3, as DNA: TGTGCCAGCAGCGCGCAGGGTGGTCACACCGGGGAGCTGTTTTTT. The chain carries TRBV7-9 and TRBJ2-2; weak D call: TRBD1 (5 bases). V lost 5 bases, J lost 3 bases, and 13 bases lay in between. This CDR3 has 15 residues. Germline V gene sequence: CDR1 SEHNR, CDR2 FQNEAQ (reference sequence).